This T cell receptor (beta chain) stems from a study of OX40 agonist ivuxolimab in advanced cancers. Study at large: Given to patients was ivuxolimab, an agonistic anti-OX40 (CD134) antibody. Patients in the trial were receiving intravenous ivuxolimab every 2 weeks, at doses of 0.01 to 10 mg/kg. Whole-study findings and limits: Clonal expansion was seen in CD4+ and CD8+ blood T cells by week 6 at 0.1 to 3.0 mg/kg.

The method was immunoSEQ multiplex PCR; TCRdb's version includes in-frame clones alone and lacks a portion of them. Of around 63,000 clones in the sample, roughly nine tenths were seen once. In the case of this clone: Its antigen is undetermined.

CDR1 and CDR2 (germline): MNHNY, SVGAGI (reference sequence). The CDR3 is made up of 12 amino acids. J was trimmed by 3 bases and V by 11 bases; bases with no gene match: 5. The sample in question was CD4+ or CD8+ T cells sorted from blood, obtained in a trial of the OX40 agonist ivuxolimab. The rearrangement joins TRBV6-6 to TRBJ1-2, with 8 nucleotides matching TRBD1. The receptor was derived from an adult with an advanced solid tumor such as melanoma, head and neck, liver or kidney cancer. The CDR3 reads CAGLQGDYGYTF. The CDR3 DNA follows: TGTGCCGGATTACAGGGGGACTATGGCTACACCTTC.